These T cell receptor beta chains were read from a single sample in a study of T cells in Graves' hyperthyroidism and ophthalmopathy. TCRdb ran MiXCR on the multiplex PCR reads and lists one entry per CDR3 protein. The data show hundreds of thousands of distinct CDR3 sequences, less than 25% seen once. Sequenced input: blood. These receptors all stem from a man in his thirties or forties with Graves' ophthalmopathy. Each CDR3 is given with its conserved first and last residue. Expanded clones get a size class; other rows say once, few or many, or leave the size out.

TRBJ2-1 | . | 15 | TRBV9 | CASSVGGGAVHEQFF
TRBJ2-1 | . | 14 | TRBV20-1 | CSARPSGRIHEQFF
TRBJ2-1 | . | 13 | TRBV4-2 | CASSHTGSKEQFF
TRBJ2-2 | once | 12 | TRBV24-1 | CATRENAGELFF
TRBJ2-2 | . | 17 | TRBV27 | CASSLRTTSGRAWELFF
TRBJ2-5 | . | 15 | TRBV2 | CASSELLGTQETQYF
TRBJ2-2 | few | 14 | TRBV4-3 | CASSQGQGMGELFF
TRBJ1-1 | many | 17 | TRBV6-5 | CASSYSPAWGQNTEAFF
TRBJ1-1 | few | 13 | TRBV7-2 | CASSLGPSTEAFF
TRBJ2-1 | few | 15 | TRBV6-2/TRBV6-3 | CASSQGQGANNEQFF
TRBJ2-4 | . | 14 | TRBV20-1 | CSARFVRGGVIQYF
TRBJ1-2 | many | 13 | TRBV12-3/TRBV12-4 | CASGRRSNYGYTF
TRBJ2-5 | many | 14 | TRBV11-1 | CASSLGLAQETQYF
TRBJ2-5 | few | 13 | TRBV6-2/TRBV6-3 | CASRLAGGRTQYF
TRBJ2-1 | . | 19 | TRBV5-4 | CASSRSGTRLAGQLHEQFF
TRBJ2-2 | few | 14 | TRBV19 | CASSISWNTGELFF
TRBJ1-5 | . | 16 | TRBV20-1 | CSARDSGGLSNQPQHF
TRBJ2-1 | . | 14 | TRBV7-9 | CASSFQDLLHEQFF
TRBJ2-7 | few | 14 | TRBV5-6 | CASSLAGIRYEQHF
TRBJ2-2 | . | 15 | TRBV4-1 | CASSHQRANTGELFF
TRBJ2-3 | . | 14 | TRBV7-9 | CASSLAQGFLMQYF
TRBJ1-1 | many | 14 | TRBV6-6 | CASSYLGMNTEAFF
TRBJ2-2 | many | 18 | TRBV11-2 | CASSLGGWGDQNTGELFF
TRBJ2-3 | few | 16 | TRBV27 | CASSFSDRGSTDTQYF
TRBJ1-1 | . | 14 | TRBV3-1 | CASSQELGETEAFF
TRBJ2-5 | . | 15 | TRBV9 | CASSATGGAVETQYF
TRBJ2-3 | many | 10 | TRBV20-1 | CSAATDTQYF
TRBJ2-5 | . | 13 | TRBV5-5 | CASSFGTGEMEYF
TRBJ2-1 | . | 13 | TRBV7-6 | CASSPYRGDEQFF
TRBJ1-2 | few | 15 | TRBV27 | CASSSLPTGGDGYTF
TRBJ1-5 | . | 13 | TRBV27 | CASSGTAIQPQHF
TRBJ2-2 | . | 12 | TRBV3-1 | CASSVEAWELFF
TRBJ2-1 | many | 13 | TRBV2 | CASSDSGRDEQFF
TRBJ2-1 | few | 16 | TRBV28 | CASSSPGLAIGNEQFF
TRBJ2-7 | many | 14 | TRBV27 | CASSVRDDSYEQYF
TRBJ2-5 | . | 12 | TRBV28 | CASKRVQETQYF
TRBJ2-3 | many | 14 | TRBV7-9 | CASSLFHETDTQYF
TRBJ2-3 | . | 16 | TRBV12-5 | CASGLGVAGGRNTQYF
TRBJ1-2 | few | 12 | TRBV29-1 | CSLPGRGGGYTF
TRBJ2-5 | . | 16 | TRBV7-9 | CASRPWDRGPQETQYF
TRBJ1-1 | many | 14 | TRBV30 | CAWSLGTANTEAFF
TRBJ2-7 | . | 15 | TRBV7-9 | CASSSTTGDSYEQYF
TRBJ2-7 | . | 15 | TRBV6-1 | CASRGTGTVIYEQYF
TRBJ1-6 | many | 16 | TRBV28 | CASSRPPWRDNSPLHF
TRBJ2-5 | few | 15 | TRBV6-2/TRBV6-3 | CASSPIAGLKETQYF
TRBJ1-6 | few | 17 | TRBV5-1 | CASSPEHRVIFNSPLHF
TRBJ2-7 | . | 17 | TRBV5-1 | CASSSGVAGGLTYEQYF
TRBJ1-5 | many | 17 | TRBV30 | CAWSNGIGTVSNQPQHF
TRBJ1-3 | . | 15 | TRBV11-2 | CASTLPGKSGNTIYF
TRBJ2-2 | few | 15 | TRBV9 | CASSLNRENTGELFF
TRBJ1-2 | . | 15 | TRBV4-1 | CASSQHTQSSYGYTF
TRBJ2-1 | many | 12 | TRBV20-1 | CSATLTGDEQFF
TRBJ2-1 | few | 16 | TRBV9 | CASSVGASGLLNEQFF
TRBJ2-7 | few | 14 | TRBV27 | CASSSDRSPYEQYF